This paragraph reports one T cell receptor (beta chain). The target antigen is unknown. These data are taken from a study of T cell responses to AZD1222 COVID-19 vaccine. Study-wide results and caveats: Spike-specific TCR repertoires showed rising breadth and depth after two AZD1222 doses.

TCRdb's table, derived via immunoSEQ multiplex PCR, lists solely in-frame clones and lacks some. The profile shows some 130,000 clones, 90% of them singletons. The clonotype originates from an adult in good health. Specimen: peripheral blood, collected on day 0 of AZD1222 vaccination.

CDR3 region: CASSAGTLQGYTF. For the CDR3, the DNA is TGTGCCAGCAGCGCAGGGACTTTACAAGGCTACACCTTC. The chain is built from TRBV9 and TRBJ1-2; D is perhaps TRBD1 (5 bases). Germline lookup yields CDR1 SGDLS and CDR2 YYNGEE. V was pared by 3 bases and J by 8 bases, with 14 bases between. The CDR3 loop spans 13 amino acids.